This T cell receptor beta chain was captured by sequencing in a study of beta chain features in type 1 diabetes. Study-level findings and limits: Patients with Type 1 diabetes showed moderately but significantly shorter TCRB CDR3s in all four CD4+ subsets.

Investigators reverse transcribed all isolated RNA, so they sequenced expressed TCRB transcripts. Millions of reads was the average for naive, central memory and regulatory T cell samples. Data came from immunoSEQ multiplex PCR; TCRdb stores just in-frame clones and leaves some out. The sample has more than 300,000 clones, less than 9.5% seen once; the top ten hold less than 0.45%. A word on this clone: Its antigen remains unidentified.

Trimming took 5 bases from V and 0 from J, leaving 21 bases between them. CDR1 is SNHLY and CDR2 is FYNNEI in the germline V gene. This CDR3 is built from 18 residues. The origin of this receptor is a woman aged 18-29 years in good health. The chain has TRBV2 and TRBJ2-3; either TRBD1 or TRBD2 may supply D (6 bases each). Sequencing was carried out using central memory CD4+ T cells from blood. CDR3 sequence (DNA): TGTGCCAGCAGTCCGGACAGACCTACCGGGACTAGCACAGATACGCAGTATTTT. This codes for CASSPDRPTGTSTDTQYF. Looking up the rest from reference TRBV2 and TRBJ2-3 gives the full variable domain: EPEVTQTPSHQVTQMGQEVILRCVPISNHLYFYWYRQILGQKVEFLVSFYNNEISEKSEIFDDQFSVERPDGSNFTLKIRSTKLEDSAMYFCASSPDRPTGTSTDTQYFGPGTRLTVL.